These 20 T cell receptor beta chains originate from one sample sequenced in a study of vaccination and CD4 T cells after COVID-19. The Oncomine TCR Beta short-read assay was what sequenced the DNA obtained from cultured CD4+ T cells. TCRdb redid the calling of the PCR reads with MiXCR, one entry per CDR3 protein. This sample has about 21,000 distinct CDR3 sequences, with 67% found just once. The treatment is: roughly ten-day PBMC culture with coronavirus spike peptide pools or control peptides (ViraFEST assay). No cognate antigen is known for these TCRs. The sample taken for sequencing was CD4+ T cells from blood, cultured in vitro. The receptors were sampled from a human donor who had recovered from COVID-19.

This clonotype has only one observation. J is TRBJ1-2 and V is TRBV7-9; no clear D. Between the trimmed V and J ends, which lost 1 base and 1 base, there was a span of 4 bases. The length of the CDR3 is 13 residues. The germline gives CDR1 SEHNR, CDR2 FQNEAQ (reference sequence). DNA of the CDR3: TGTGCCAGCAGCTTAGTTCATAACTATGGCTACACCTTC. Amino acid sequence: CASSLVHNYGYTF.

The rearrangement joins TRBV6-2 or TRBV6-3 to TRBJ2-7; perhaps TRBD1 as D (5 bases). Trimming shortened V by 4 bases and J by 1 base, and 17 bases separated the two germline ends. Germline V CDR1 and CDR2: MNHEY, SVGEGT. There are 16 residues in the CDR3. Written as DNA, the CDR3 is TGTGCCAGCAGTTCCCGGTTTTTCCAGGGTTCCTACGAGCAGTACTTC. Its protein is CASSSRFFQGSYEQYF.

The CDR3 sequence is CASSEGTSGSYEQYF. The DNA of the CDR3 is TGTGCCAGCAGTGAGGGGACTAGCGGGTCTTACGAGCAGTACTTC. V gene TRBV25-1 combines with J gene TRBJ2-7; 12 nucleotides agree with TRBD2. Germline V gene data show CDR1 as MGHDK and CDR2 as SYGVNS. V dropped 3 bases and J dropped 4; count of bases not matched to a gene: 4. The CDR3 length is 15 residues.

This chain links TRBV24-1 with TRBJ1-5; TRBD1 might be the D (5 bases). Germline V lookup: CDR1 KGHDR, CDR2 SFDVKD. Trimming shortened V by 9 bases and J by 2 bases, and 10 bases separated the two germline ends. The CDR3 runs to 13 residues. The CDR3 here is CATQGGGNQPQHF. Here the CDR3 DNA reads TGTGCCACCCAGGGAGGGGGCAATCAGCCCCAGCATTTT.

The chain recombines TRBV7-2 with TRBJ1-3, with D unclear. The V and J ends lost 2 bases and 4 bases respectively, with 6 bases between them. CDR1 and CDR2 from the germline V gene are SGHTA and FQGNSA. CDR3 length equals 13 residues. The DNA for the CDR3 is TGTGCCAGCAGCTTAAATGGGGGAAACACCATATATTTT. Translating it yields CASSLNGGNTIYF.

J is TRBJ2-7 and V is TRBV20-1; 7 bases line up with TRBD1. The germline gives CDR1 DFQATT, CDR2 SNEGSKA (reference sequence). The V segment lost 5 bases and the J segment 6 bases; nucleotides outside the gene matches: 10. The CDR3 runs to 13 residues. CDR3 loop: CSARQGVLSEQYF. Here the CDR3 DNA reads TGCAGTGCTCGACAGGGCGTACTCTCCGAGCAGTACTTC.

J is TRBJ2-3 and V is TRBV7-2; D not resolved. V was pared by 2 bases and J by 10 bases, with 7 bases between. This CDR3 contains 11 residues. Germline assignment: CDR1 SGHTA and CDR2 FQGNSA. Here the CDR3 DNA reads TGTGCCAGCAGCTTATCTTCCCCGCAGTATTTT. Translated: CASSLSSPQYF.

The chain links TRBV2 to TRBJ2-5; D gene unclear. V dropped 6 bases and J dropped 7 bases, with 18 bases sitting between them. CDR3 length: 14 residues. Germline V CDR1 and CDR2: SNHLY, FYNNEI. As DNA, the CDR3 is TGTGCCAGCAGCGAAACACCTCCCCGAGGGACCCAGTACTTC. Its translation: CASSETPPRGTQYF.

V usage is TRBV7-3 and J usage is TRBJ2-3, with a possible D match to TRBD2 (7 bases). V was cut by 5 bases and J by 2 bases, with 14 bases left in between. This CDR3 region has 15 residues. Looked up from germline, CDR1 is SGHTA and CDR2 is FQGTGA. This CDR3 is CASSLGAGDTDTQYF. CDR3 DNA sequence: TGTGCCAGCAGCCTGGGGGCGGGAGACACAGATACGCAGTATTTT.

This clonotype was counted only a few times. The gene calls are TRBV6-1 and TRBJ1-3; D not resolved. The V end lost 8 bases, the J end lost 4 bases, and 12 bases lay between the germline ends. The V gene's germline CDR1 is MNHNS and CDR2 SASEGT. This CDR3 has 13 residues. CDR3 bases: TGTGCCAGCGGCGTGGGTGTAGGAAACACCATATATTTT. It is translated as CASGVGVGNTIYF.

The V call is TRBV28, the J call TRBJ1-5, with 8 bases that match TRBD1. This CDR3 comprises 15 residues. CDR1 is MDHEN, CDR2 SYDVKM, per germline. J lost 6 bases, V lost 1 base, and 5 bases had no gene match. CDR3 sequence reads: CASSLFFRGLQPQHF. CDR3 DNA: TGTGCCAGCAGTTTATTTTTCAGGGGGCTTCAGCCCCAGCATTTT.

The chain employs TRBV7-3 and TRBJ1-1, with a tentative D call TRBD1 (5 bases). Germline CDR1 SGHTA, CDR2 FQGTGA. The V end was cut by 5 bases, the J end by 5 bases, with 12 bases between. The CDR3 consists of 13 residues. CDR3 sequence: CASSRGAGTEAFF. The CDR3 DNA reads as TGTGCCAGCAGCCGAGGGGCAGGGACTGAAGCTTTCTTT.

The V gene is TRBV6-2 or TRBV6-3, the J gene TRBJ1-5; D unclear. Trimming left V 2 bases short and J 1 base short, with 9 bases between. Germline lookup yields CDR1 MNHEY and CDR2 SVGEGT. There are 15 residues in the CDR3. This CDR3 is CASSYQVWSNQPQHF. The CDR3 DNA sequence: TGTGCCAGCAGTTACCAGGTGTGGAGCAATCAGCCCCAGCATTTT.

V usage is TRBV6-2 or TRBV6-3 and J usage is TRBJ2-7; TRBD1 matches at 7 bases. This CDR3 region has 18 residues. Trimming cost V 5 bases and J 5 bases; bases outside gene matches: 21. The germline gives CDR1 MNHEY, CDR2 SVGEGT. The CDR3: CASSVTGFKIPSLHEQYF. In DNA form, the CDR3 reads TGTGCCAGCAGTGTGACAGGGTTCAAAATTCCCTCACTACACGAGCAGTACTTC.

This clonotype occurred a few times. CDR3 sequence (DNA): TGCAGTGCGGGATTTTATAGCAATCAGCCCCAGCATTTT. This encodes CSAGFYSNQPQHF. V and J are TRBV20-1 and TRBJ1-5; unclear D gene. CDR3 length equals 13 residues. V was cut by 6 bases and J by 0 bases, with 9 bases left in between. Germline V CDR1 and CDR2: DFQATT, SNEGSKA (reference sequence).

The rearrangement uses TRBV6-2 or TRBV6-3 and TRBJ2-5; tentative D call: TRBD1 (5 bases). CDR3 size: 16 residues. Germline assignment: CDR1 MNHEY and CDR2 SVGEGT. Trimming shortened V by 2 bases and J by 1 base, and 14 bases separated the two germline ends. The CDR3 region has the DNA TGTGCCAGCAGTTACCCCCTTAGGGGCGGCCAAGAGACCCAGTACTTC. It is translated as CASSYPLRGGQETQYF.

The V and J genes are TRBV7-2 and TRBJ2-7; 8 nucleotides match TRBD2. Looked up from germline, CDR1 is SGHTA and CDR2 is FQGNSA. Trimming at V came to 7 bases and at J to 5 bases, leaving 19 bases not matched to a gene. The CDR3 spans 17 residues. DNA for the CDR3: TGTGCCAGCACCGAACTCCGAGGGGCTAGCGGGTATAACGAGCAGTACTTC. Amino acid sequence: CASTELRGASGYNEQYF.

J is TRBJ1-6 and V is TRBV19; 7 positions match TRBD1. V trimming: 10 bases; J trimming: 7 bases; junction bases outside the gene matches: 10. The germline gives CDR1 LNHDA, CDR2 SQIVND (reference sequence). CDR3 length: 14 amino acids. The CDR3 spells CATSGGRGNSPLHF. The DNA for the CDR3 is TGTGCCACCTCGGGGGGCAGGGGGAATTCACCCCTCCACTTT.

There are a few counts of this clonotype. The chain is built from TRBV28 and TRBJ1-6; 7 bases are shared with TRBD1. Looked up from germline, CDR1 is MDHEN and CDR2 is SYDVKM. The CDR3 has 13 residues. With V trimmed by 10 bases and J by 6 bases, 6 bases remained unmatched. CDR3 sequence reads: CAISGQFNSPLHF. DNA of the CDR3: TGTGCCATCTCGGGACAGTTTAATTCACCCCTCCACTTT.

The gene calls are TRBV7-6 and TRBJ1-2; D gene ambiguous. The CDR3 totals 11 residues. From germline, CDR1 is SGHVS and CDR2 FNYEAQ. The V gene lost 4 bases and the J gene lost 14 bases, with 14 bases spanning the gap. Written as DNA, the CDR3 is TGTGCCAGCAGCTCCCCCAGGCGCGGGACCTTC. Translated, it gives CASSSPRRGTF. Supplemented by reference TRBV7-6 and TRBJ1-2, the full variable domain reads GAGVSQSPRYKVTKRGQDVALRCDPISGHVSLYWYRQALGQGPEFLTYFNYEAQQDKSGLPNDRFSAERPEGSISTLTIQRTEQRDSAMYRCASSSPRRGTFGSGTRLTVV.